This T cell receptor (beta chain) stems from a study of circulating and synovial CD4+ cells in juvenile arthritis. Assay used: immunoSEQ multiplex PCR; TCRdb lists only in-frame clones, some missing. The sample holds 35,000 or so clones, 90% to 95% seen once. Broader study findings: These blood cells shared more CDR3 sequences with synovium than bulk blood. CPL and bulk CD4 samples differed at least tenfold in T cell genomes.

The CDR3 is made up of 17 amino acids. V was clipped by 3 bases and J by 5 bases, with 17 bases between them. Germline CDR1 is LGHNA and CDR2 is YNFKEQ. Comment on this clone: The antigen remains undetermined. Within the sample, other DNA sequences also encode this same CDR3.

The TCR sequence derives from a human donor with juvenile idiopathic arthritis. Sample: CD4+ T cells from blood. The chain is built from TRBV4-2 and TRBJ1-6, with D possibly matching TRBD1 (6 bases). The CDR3 sequence: CASSHEQGLTHNSPLHF. The DNA for the CDR3 is TGTGCCAGCAGCCATGAACAGGGTCTAACCCATAATTCACCCCTCCACTTT.